This TCR beta chain emerged from a study of tumor-infiltrating lymphocytes in primary liver carcinoma. Study results and limitations: Tumors reached a significantly greater top-250-clone fraction than blood did (p = 0.039).

Concerning this clonotype: The antigen is unknown.

TCR beta cDNA was reverse-transcribed from approximately 0.45 ug of total RNA. The reaction used a constant-region primer and ProtoScript II reverse transcriptase. Slightly modified ARM-PCR with three nested multiplex PCR rounds yielded TCR beta libraries. One entry per CDR3 protein results from TCRdb running MiXCR on the multiplex PCR reads. This table holds tens of thousands of distinct CDR3 sequences, around 77% found once. Scientists recovered RNA and DNA together from about 21-30 mg of unsorted bulk tissue. This sequence was found in a woman aged 30 to 39 with primary liver carcinoma and hepatitis B virus infection. Sequenced sample: liver tumor tissue from sampling region 4. As to subset: tumor region T4, right-lateral pole.

Here the CDR3 DNA reads TGTGCCAGCAGCTCTCCTAGGACGGGCACGTACGAGCAGTACTTC. Protein sequence: CASSSPRTGTYEQYF. This chain uses TRBV11-2 with TRBJ2-7; D gene unclear. The ends were cut back, 4 bases at V and 4 bases at J, with 17 bases in the middle. The CDR3 extends over 15 amino acids. Germline CDR1 reads SGHAT; CDR2 reads FQNNGV. The entire variable domain, with the rest obtained from reference TRBV11-2 and TRBJ2-7, is as follows: EAGVAQSPRYKIIEKRQSVAFWCNPISGHATLYWYQQILGQGPKLLIQFQNNGVVDDSQLPKDRFSAERLKGVDSTLKIQPAKLEDSAVYLCASSSPRTGTYEQYFGPGTRLTVT.